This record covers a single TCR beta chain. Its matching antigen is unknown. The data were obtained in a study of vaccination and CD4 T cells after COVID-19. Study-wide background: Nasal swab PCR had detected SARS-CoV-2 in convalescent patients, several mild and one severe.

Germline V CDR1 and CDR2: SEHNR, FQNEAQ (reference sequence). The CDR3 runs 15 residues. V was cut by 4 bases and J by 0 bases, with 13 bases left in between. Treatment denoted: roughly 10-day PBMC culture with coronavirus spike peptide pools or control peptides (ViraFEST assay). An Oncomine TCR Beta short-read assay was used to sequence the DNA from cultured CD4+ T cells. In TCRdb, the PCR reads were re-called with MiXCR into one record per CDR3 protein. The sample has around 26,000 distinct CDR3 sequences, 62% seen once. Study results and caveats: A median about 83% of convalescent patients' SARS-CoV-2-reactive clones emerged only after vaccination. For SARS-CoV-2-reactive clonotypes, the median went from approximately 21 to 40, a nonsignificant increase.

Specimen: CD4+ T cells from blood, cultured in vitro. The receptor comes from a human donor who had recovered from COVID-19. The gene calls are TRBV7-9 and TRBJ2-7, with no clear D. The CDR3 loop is CASSSLPRVSYEQYF. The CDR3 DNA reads TGTGCCAGCAGCTCCCTACCTAGGGTCTCCTACGAGCAGTACTTC. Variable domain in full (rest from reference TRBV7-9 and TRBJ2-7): DTGVSQNPRHKITKRGQNVTFRCDPISEHNRLYWYRQTLGQGPEFLTYFQNEAQLEKSRLLSDRFSAERPKGSFSTLEIQRTEQGDSAMYLCASSSLPRVSYEQYFGPGTRLTVT.